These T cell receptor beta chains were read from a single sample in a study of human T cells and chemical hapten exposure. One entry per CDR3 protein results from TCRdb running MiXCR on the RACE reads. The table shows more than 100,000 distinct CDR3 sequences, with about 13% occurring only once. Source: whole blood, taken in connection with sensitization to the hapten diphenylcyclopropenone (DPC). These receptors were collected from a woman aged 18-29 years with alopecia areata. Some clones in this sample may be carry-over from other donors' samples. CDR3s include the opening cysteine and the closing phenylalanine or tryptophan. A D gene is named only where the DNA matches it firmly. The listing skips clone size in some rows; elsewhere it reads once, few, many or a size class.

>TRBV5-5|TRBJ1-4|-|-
TGTGCCAGCACCCTGTTGCAGGGGTTGAAAGAAAAACTGTTTTTT
CASTLLQGLKEKLFF
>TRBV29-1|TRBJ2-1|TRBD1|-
TGCAGCGTTAGAGGACAGGGGAATGAGCAGTTCTTC
CSVRGQGNEQFF
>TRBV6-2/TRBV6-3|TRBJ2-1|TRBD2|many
TGTGCCAGCAGTGCCTGGGGACTAGTTGTTCATGAGCAGTTCTTC
CASSAWGLVVHEQFF
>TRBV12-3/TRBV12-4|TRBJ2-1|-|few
TGTGCCAGCACCACGAGCGGACGCATTTACAATGAGCAGTTCTTC
CASTTSGRIYNEQFF
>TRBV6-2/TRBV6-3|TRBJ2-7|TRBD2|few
TGTGCCAGCAGTTACTCTGGACTAGCGGGGCTGTACTTC
CASSYSGLAGLYF
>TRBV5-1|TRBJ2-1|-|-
TGCGCCAGCAGCCCGGTGGGGGGTGATGAGCAGTTCTTC
CASSPVGGDEQFF
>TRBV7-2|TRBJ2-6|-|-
TGTGCCAACAGCTTCACCCAGGGTCCTGGGGCCAACGTCCTGACTTTC
CANSFTQGPGANVLTF
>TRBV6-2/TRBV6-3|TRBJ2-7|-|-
TGTGCCAGCAGCAACACGGACGAGCAGTACTTC
CASSNTDEQYF
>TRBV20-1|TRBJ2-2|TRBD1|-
TGCAGTGCCCCGGGACAGACCACCGGGGAGCTGTTTTTT
CSAPGQTTGELFF
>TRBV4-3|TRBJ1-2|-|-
TGCGCCAGCAGCAGAAGGGGTGGGCAGGGGAACTATGGCTTCACCTTC
CASSRRGGQGNYGFTF
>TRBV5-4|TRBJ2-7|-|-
TGTGCCAGCAGCTTGGGTTTGGGTCGCTACGAGCAGTACTTC
CASSLGLGRYEQYF
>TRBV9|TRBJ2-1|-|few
TGTGCCAGCAGCCTTACTCCTTATGTGGATGAGCAGTTCTTC
CASSLTPYVDEQFF
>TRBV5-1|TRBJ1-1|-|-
TGCGCCAGCAGCCCCTGGGACACTCTGAACACTGAAGCTTTCTTT
CASSPWDTLNTEAFF
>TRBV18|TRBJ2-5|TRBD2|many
TGTGCCAGCTCTTCCATGGCTAGCGGGGGCCAAGAGACCCAGTACTTC
CASSSMASGGQETQYF
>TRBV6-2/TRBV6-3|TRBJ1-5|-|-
TGTGCCAGCAGTTACACCGGCCCGAATCAGCCCCAGCATTTT
CASSYTGPNQPQHF
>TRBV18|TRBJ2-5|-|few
TGTGCCAGCTCTCAAAGGGACCAGGAGACCCAGTACTTC
CASSQRDQETQYF
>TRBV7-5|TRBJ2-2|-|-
-
CISVPEAPLYSGANTGELFF
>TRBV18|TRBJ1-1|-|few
TGTGCCAGCTCAACAGGGCCCGGCACTGAAGCTTTCTTT
CASSTGPGTEAFF
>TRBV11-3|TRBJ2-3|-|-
TGTGCCAGCAGCTTTTCTAGCGTGGGCACAGATACGCAGTATTTT
CASSFSSVGTDTQYF
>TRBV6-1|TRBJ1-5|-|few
TGTGCCAGCAGTGACCTCCGGGGCTCCAATCAGCCCCAGCATTTT
CASSDLRGSNQPQHF
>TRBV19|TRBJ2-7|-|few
TGTGCCAGTAGTAGAACCGGGACCTTCCACTACGAGCAGTACTTC
CASSRTGTFHYEQYF
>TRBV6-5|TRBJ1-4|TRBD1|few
TGTGCCAGCAGAGTAAGGAGCAGGGGGCAGGAAAAACTGTTTTTT
CASRVRSRGQEKLFF
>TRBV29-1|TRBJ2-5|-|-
TGCAGCGTTGGTGACCTGTACCAAGAGACCCAGTACTTC
CSVGDLYQETQYF
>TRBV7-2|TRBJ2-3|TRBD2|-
TGTGCCAGCAGCTTTTACCGACTAGCGGGGGGCCCCAAAGCCCCAGATACGCAGTATTTT
CASSFYRLAGGPKAPDTQYF
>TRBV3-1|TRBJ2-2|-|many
TGTGCCAGCAGCCATATCGATCAGGAGGACACCGGGGAGCTGTTTTTT
CASSHIDQEDTGELFF
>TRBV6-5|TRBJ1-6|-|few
TGTGCCAGCAGTTACTCGGAGGATTCACCCCTCCACTTT
CASSYSEDSPLHF
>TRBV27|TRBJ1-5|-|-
TGTGCCAGCAGTTTGACCCCCGAACATTATAGCAATCAGCCCCAGCATTTT
CASSLTPEHYSNQPQHF
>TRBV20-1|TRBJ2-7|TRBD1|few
TGCAGTGCCTCCCGGGACAGGGGGCCTTACGAGCAGTACTTC
CSASRDRGPYEQYF
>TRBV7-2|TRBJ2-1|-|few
TGTGCCAGCAGCCTAACTAGCTACAATGAGCAGTTCTTC
CASSLTSYNEQFF
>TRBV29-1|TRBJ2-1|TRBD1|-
TGCAGCGTTGAAGGGTCCAGGGGGAATGAGCAGTTCTTC
CSVEGSRGNEQFF
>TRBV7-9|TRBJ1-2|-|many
TGTGCCAGCAGCTCCCCAGGAGCTGGGGTTTATGGCTACACCTTC
CASSSPGAGVYGYTF
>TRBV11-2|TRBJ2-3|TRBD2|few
TGTGCCAGCACCTACCTGGCCCCTAGCGGGGGGACGCGCCATACGCAGTATTTT
CASTYLAPSGGTRHTQYF
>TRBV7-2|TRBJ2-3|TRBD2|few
TGTGCCAGCAGCCTAAGGGTCACTAGCGGCCGCCCCACAGATACGCAGTATTTT
CASSLRVTSGRPTDTQYF
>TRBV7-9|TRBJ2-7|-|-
TGTGCCAGCAGCTTAGTAAGCGACAGTCCCTACGAGCAGTACTTC
CASSLVSDSPYEQYF
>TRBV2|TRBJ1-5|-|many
TGTGCCAGCACTCCGGGAACCCAGAAAAATCAGCCCCAGCATTTT
CASTPGTQKNQPQHF
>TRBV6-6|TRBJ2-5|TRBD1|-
TGTGCCAGCAACCGACAGGGGGCTTCAGAGACCCAGTACTTC
CASNRQGASETQYF
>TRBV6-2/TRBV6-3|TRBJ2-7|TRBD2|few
TGTGCCAGCAGTTACTCCCACTCTAGCGGGGGGGACAACGAGCAGTACTTC
CASSYSHSSGGDNEQYF
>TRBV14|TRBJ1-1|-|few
TGTGCCAGCAGCCAAGCGGGTGAGGTGTTCTTT
CASSQAGEVFF
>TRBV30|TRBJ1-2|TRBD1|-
TGTGCCTGGAGTAGGGACAGTGGGGGCTATGGCTACACCTTC
CAWSRDSGGYGYTF
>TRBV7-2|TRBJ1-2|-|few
TGTGCCAGCAGCTTAGCGTCCCGAAACTATGGCTACACCTTC
CASSLASRNYGYTF
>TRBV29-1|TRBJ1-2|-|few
TGCAGCGTTGAGGTGGTGGAGCGGTATGGCTACACCTTC
CSVEVVERYGYTF
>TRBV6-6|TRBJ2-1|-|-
TGTGCCAGCAGTCCCGGGACCCAATTCTACAATGAGCAGTTCTTC
CASSPGTQFYNEQFF
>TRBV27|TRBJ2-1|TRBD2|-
TGTGCCAGCAGTTTGCTAGCGGGGGTATACAATGAGCAGTTCTTC
CASSLLAGVYNEQFF
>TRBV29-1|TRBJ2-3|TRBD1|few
TGCAGCGTTGAAAGATGGACAGGGGGAAAGATAGATACGCAGTATTTT
CSVERWTGGKIDTQYF
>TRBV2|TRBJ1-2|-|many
TGTGCCAGCAGTGTAGGGCAGGCTAACTATGGCTACACCTTC
CASSVGQANYGYTF
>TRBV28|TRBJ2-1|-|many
TGTGCCAGCAGTGGCAATGAGCAGTTCTTC
CASSGNEQFF